Presented here are 18 T cell receptor beta chains from one specimen sequenced in a study of blood T cell repertoires in COVID-19. TCRdb's copy holds only in-frame clones and misses some; the assay was immunoSEQ multiplex PCR. This sample has about 140,000 clones; 87% occur once, and the top ten carry 4.3%. Sequences were obtained from peripheral blood. These receptors all stem from a woman aged 40 to 55 with acute or convalescent COVID-19.

This clone has only a few counts. CDR3: CASSEYGSNYGYTF. CDR3 DNA: TGTGCCAGCAGTGAATATGGGAGTAACTATGGCTACACCTTC. The chain uses TRBV25-1 and TRBJ1-2; D uncertain. V shed 0 bases and J shed 1 base, with 6 bases lying between them. This CDR3 contains 14 residues. CDR1 is MGHDK and CDR2 is SYGVNS in the germline V gene.

The genes are TRBV4-3 and TRBJ1-1; D is uncertain. Germline loops: CDR1 LGHNA, CDR2 YSLEER. This CDR3 spans 13 amino acids. Trimming removed 4 bases at V and 5 bases at J, with 11 bases between. In DNA form, the CDR3 reads TGCGCCAGCAGCCTTTTGCGGAGTACTGAAGCTTTCTTT. Translation gives CASSLLRSTEAFF.

V gene TRBV30 combines with J gene TRBJ2-3, with TRBD2 matching over 13 bases. Germline V gives CDR1 GTSNPN, CDR2 SVGIG (reference sequence). With V trimmed by 3 bases and J by 1 base, 13 bases remained unmatched. This CDR3 spans 19 amino acids. CDR3 in amino acids: CAWRPGLAGVASRTDTQYF. Here the CDR3 DNA reads TGTGCCTGGAGGCCTGGACTAGCGGGAGTAGCGAGTCGCACAGATACGCAGTATTTT.

The chain recombines TRBV7-9 with TRBJ1-6; no firm D call. Germline assignment: CDR1 SEHNR and CDR2 FQNEAQ (reference sequence). Deletions cut 2 bases from V and 8 bases from J, with 10 bases between. This CDR3 contains 14 residues. The CDR3 sequence: CASSLSWSDSPLHF. DNA of the CDR3: TGTGCCAGCAGCTTAAGTTGGTCGGATTCACCCCTCCACTTT.

This chain connects TRBV19 to TRBJ2-4, with D perhaps matching TRBD2 (5 bases). The germline V gene has CDR1 LNHDA and CDR2 SQIVND (reference sequence). The CDR3 length is 13 residues. V was cut by 3 bases and J by 12 bases, with 15 bases left in between. CDR3 DNA: TGTGCCAGTAGTATTGGACTCCTGGAGGATCAGTACTTC. Its protein product is CASSIGLLEDQYF.

The chain has TRBV19 and TRBJ1-4, with a weak D call TRBD1 (5 bases). Germline V lookup: CDR1 LNHDA, CDR2 SQIVND (reference sequence). This CDR3 is built from 14 residues. Trimming cost V 7 bases and J 7 bases, with 16 bases left between them. CDR3 in amino acids: CASTPRGFGEKLFF. The CDR3 nucleotides read TGTGCCAGTACCCCGCGGGGGTTCGGTGAAAAACTGTTTTTT.

This rearrangement joins TRBV29-1 to TRBJ1-1; no clear D. CDR1 SQVTM and CDR2 ANQGSEA come from the germline V gene. With 4 bases removed from V and 4 bases from J, the gap between germline ends came to 10 bases. This CDR3 contains 12 residues. The CDR3 is CSVAEQTTEAFF. The CDR3 DNA sequence: TGCAGCGTTGCGGAACAGACCACTGAAGCTTTCTTT.

This clone was seen more than once but under ten times. The chain combines TRBV27 with TRBJ1-5; unclear D gene. The CDR3 totals 15 residues. Germline V lookup: CDR1 MNHEY, CDR2 SMNVEV (reference sequence). Trimming shortened V by 3 bases and J by 5 bases, and 14 bases separated the two germline ends. CDR3 protein: CASSFRRPRDQPQHF. The CDR3 DNA sequence: TGTGCCAGCAGTTTTCGCCGGCCGAGGGATCAGCCCCAGCATTTT.

This clone was recorded a few times. The chain employs TRBV28 and TRBJ2-3, with 9 bases fitting TRBD2. The germline CDR1 and CDR2 sequences are MDHEN and SYDVKM. The CDR3 sequence is 16 residues long. After removal of 2 bases from V and 2 bases from J, the junction contained 5 bases not matched to a gene. The CDR3 loop reads CASSLQAGGPTDTQYF. In DNA, the CDR3 is TGTGCCAGCAGTTTACAGGCGGGGGGGCCCACAGATACGCAGTATTTT. Filled out from reference TRBV28 and TRBJ2-3, the complete variable domain reads DVKVTQSSRYLVKRTGEKVFLECVQDMDHENMFWYRQDPGLGLRLIYFSYDVKMKEKGDIPEGYSVSREKKERFSLILESASTNQTSMYLCASSLQAGGPTDTQYFGPGTRLTVL.

The rearrangement uses TRBV6-4 and TRBJ2-6; TRBD2 matches at 7 bases. Germline CDR1 reads MRHNA; CDR2 reads SNTAGT. After removal of 6 bases from V and 2 bases from J, the junction contained 7 bases not matched to a gene. The CDR3 has 16 residues. For the CDR3, the DNA is TGTGCCAGCAGCCCCCGGGGAGGGGCTGGGGCCAACGTCCTGACTTTC. Amino acids: CASSPRGGAGANVLTF.

This sequence joins TRBV4-3 and TRBJ2-6, with a tentative D call TRBD2 (6 bases). Trimming cost V 4 bases and J 4 bases, with 14 bases left between them. The CDR3 covers 16 residues. Germline V gene lookup returns CDR1 LGHNA and CDR2 YSLEER. The CDR3 loop reads CASSPSRRVGANVLTF. The CDR3 DNA sequence: TGCGCCAGCAGCCCTAGCAGGAGGGTAGGGGCCAACGTCCTGACTTTC.

V gene TRBV6-5 combines with J gene TRBJ1-6; 10 positions match TRBD1. Germline CDR1 and CDR2: MNHEY and SVGAGI. This CDR3 comprises 14 residues. J was trimmed by 9 bases and V by 6 bases; bases with no gene match: 5. The CDR3: CASSQRDRGSPLHF. CDR3 DNA: TGTGCCAGCAGCCAGAGGGACAGGGGTTCACCCCTCCACTTT.

The V and J genes are TRBV19 and TRBJ1-5, with D unresolved. V was pared by 5 bases and J by 5 bases, with 7 bases between. Germline CDR1 reads LNHDA; CDR2 reads SQIVND (reference sequence). The CDR3 is 12 amino acids. The CDR3 spells CASSFLDQPQHF. DNA for the CDR3: TGTGCCAGTAGTTTCCTTGATCAGCCCCAGCATTTT.

The CDR3 spells CASSLQGQIYEQYF. In nucleotides, the CDR3 is TGTGCCAGCAGCTTGCAGGGGCAGATCTACGAGCAGTACTTC. This chain connects TRBV28 to TRBJ2-7; perhaps TRBD1 as D (6 bases). The ends were cut back, 6 bases at V and 3 bases at J, with 15 bases in the middle. This CDR3 spans 14 amino acids. In germline, CDR1 is MDHEN, CDR2 SYDVKM. Full variable domain (outside the CDR3, taken from reference TRBV28 and TRBJ2-7): DVKVTQSSRYLVKRTGEKVFLECVQDMDHENMFWYRQDPGLGLRLIYFSYDVKMKEKGDIPEGYSVSREKKERFSLILESASTNQTSMYLCASSLQGQIYEQYFGPGTRLTVT.

The rearrangement uses TRBV10-3 and TRBJ2-7; TRBD1 matches at 7 bases. V shed 6 bases, J shed 1 base, and the junction held 6 bases outside the gene matches. Germline-derived CDR1 and CDR2 are ENHRY and SYGVKD. This CDR3 has 14 residues. The CDR3 here is CAIRGSTGSYEQYF. The CDR3 DNA sequence: TGTGCCATCAGGGGGTCGACAGGGTCCTACGAGCAGTACTTC.

J is TRBJ2-3 and V is TRBV7-2, with unresolved D. Germline assignment: CDR1 SGHTA and CDR2 FQGNSA. V lost 5 bases and J 6 bases, leaving 12 bases between the germline ends. The CDR3 is made up of 13 amino acids. The CDR3 loop reads CASSPRSRDTQYF. CDR3 bases: TGTGCCAGCAGCCCTCGCTCTAGGGATACGCAGTATTTT. Together with reference TRBV7-2 and TRBJ2-3, the CDR3 gives the full variable domain: GAGVSQSPSNKVTEKGKDVELRCDPISGHTALYWYRQSLGQGLEFLIYFQGNSAPDKSGLPSDRFSAERTGGSVSTLTIQRTQQEDSAVYLCASSPRSRDTQYFGPGTRLTVL.

The V and J genes are TRBV7-3 and TRBJ1-1; D unclear. This CDR3 is built from 13 residues. Germline values: CDR1 SGHTA, CDR2 FQGTGA. V dropped 0 bases and J dropped 3 bases, with 5 bases sitting between them. For the CDR3, the DNA is TGTGCCAGCAGCTTAACCGGGGACACTGAAGCTTTCTTT. Translated, it gives CASSLTGDTEAFF.

The gene calls are TRBV10-3 and TRBJ1-2; 9 positions agree with TRBD1. After removal of 2 bases from V and 6 bases from J, the junction contained 7 bases not matched to a gene. The CDR3 is 15 residues long. Germline CDR1 and CDR2: ENHRY and SYGVKD. CDR3 DNA sequence: TGTGCCATCAGTGAGGGGACAGGGCCCTTGAATGGCTACACCTTC. Amino acids: CAISEGTGPLNGYTF.